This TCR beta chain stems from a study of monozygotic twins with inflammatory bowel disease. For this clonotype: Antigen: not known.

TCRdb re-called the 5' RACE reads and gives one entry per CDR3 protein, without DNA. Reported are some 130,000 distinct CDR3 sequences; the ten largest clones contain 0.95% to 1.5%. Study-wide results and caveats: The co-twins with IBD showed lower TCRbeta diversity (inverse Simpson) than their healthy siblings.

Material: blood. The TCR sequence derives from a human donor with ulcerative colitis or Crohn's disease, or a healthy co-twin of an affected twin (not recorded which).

CDR3 amino acids: CSAPGTSGSSGKNIQYF. This sequence joins TRBV20-1 and TRBJ2-4; the TRBD2 assignment by TCRdb is unverifiable without DNA. Germline values: CDR1 DFQATT, CDR2 SNEGSKA (reference sequence). The CDR3 has 17 residues.